The clone carrying this T cell receptor beta chain was counted between two and nine times. What it binds is unknown. The data derive from a study of cytomegalovirus exposure and HLA in healthy donors. This PCR relied on a set of 60 Vbeta primers and 13 Jbeta primers. TCRdb keeps only in-frame clones here, not all; method: immunoSEQ multiplex PCR. The sample contains about 120,000 clones, around 76% of which appear only once. Whole-study results and caveats: Later analysis associated a missense DCLRE1C variant with TCR beta V- and J-gene trimming. Accurate prediction of most subjects' HLA-A and HLA-B alleles from TCR beta sequences was reported. The study listed under 200 cytomegalovirus-associated TCR beta chains. A later analysis showed HLA-associated TCR beta chains outstripping equally common others in clonal expansion.

Per germline, CDR1 MNHNS and CDR2 SASEGT. The V end was cut by 7 bases, the J end by 5 bases, with 8 bases between. This CDR3 has 11 amino acids. The clonotype was recovered from a man between 60 and 75 years old in good health and CMV-seropositive. Source material: PBMCs. The rearrangement joins TRBV6-1 to TRBJ1-1, with unresolved D. DNA of the CDR3: TGTGCCAGCATCTCGGGGACTGAAGCTTTCTTT. This sequence encodes CASISGTEAFF.